A selection of T cell receptor beta chains follows, all from one sample in a study of T cell changes during pregnancy in multiple sclerosis. Generated by immunoSEQ multiplex PCR, the TCRdb table keeps only in-frame clones and is missing some. The repertoire consists of about 92,000 clones, with 85% to 95% occurring once and the leading ten covering around 2.2%. The starting material was peripheral blood, obtained in the third trimester of pregnancy. The source of these receptors is a female donor with multiple sclerosis, enrolled in a pregnancy study. Each CDR3 is given with its conserved first and last residue. The D gene is left open where the match is weak.

d_call	v_call	j_call	cdr3_aa
TRBD2	TRBV4-1	TRBJ2-5	CASSRSPSGQETQYF
.	TRBV29-1	TRBJ1-4	CSVTQTNEKLFF
.	TRBV7-6	TRBJ2-3	CASSLASGYTDTQYF
TRBD1	TRBV7-9	TRBJ2-2	CASSFMTGLPGELFF
.	TRBV7-9	TRBJ1-5	CASSLAGVGQPQHF
.	TRBV6-1	TRBJ1-1	CANSQEMNTEAFF
TRBD2	TRBV2	TRBJ2-5	CASSNSGRATETQYF
TRBD2	TRBV11-3	TRBJ2-1	CASSTRTSGSSYNEQFF
TRBD1	TRBV19	TRBJ2-3	CASSRGDSSDTQYF
.	TRBV6-5	TRBJ1-2	CASSSSLATGRYGYTF
.	TRBV5-4	TRBJ1-4	CASSLSFNEKLFF
.	TRBV4-1	TRBJ1-1	CASSQEWGGRTEAFF
TRBD1	TRBV4-2	TRBJ2-2	CASSPDNPWTGMVIHGELFF
TRBD2	TRBV5-1	TRBJ2-7	CASSLALAGGSYEQYF
.	TRBV6-1	TRBJ2-2	CASSGLTTGIGELFF
.	TRBV5-1	TRBJ2-1	CASSSWLSRTTASNEQFF
.	TRBV28	TRBJ1-1	CASSYRQGEAFF
TRBD1	TRBV14	TRBJ2-7	CASLRSGQGESEQYF
TRBD1	TRBV28	TRBJ1-2	CASSFDRGPLYGYTF
.	TRBV27	TRBJ1-5	CASSWGGWSNQPQHF
.	TRBV6-1	TRBJ1-2	CASSEYTAPYGYTF
.	TRBV7-9	TRBJ2-1	CASSTHAAYGTNEQFF